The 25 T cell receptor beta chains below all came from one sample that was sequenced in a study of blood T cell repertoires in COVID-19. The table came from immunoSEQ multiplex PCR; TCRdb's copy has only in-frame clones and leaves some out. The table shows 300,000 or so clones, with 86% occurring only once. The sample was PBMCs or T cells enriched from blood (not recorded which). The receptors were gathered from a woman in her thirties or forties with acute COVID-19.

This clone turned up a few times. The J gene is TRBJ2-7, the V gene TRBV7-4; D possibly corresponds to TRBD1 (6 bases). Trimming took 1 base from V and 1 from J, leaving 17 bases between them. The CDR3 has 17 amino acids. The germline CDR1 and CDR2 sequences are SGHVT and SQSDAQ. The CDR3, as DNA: TGTGCCAGCAGCTTAGTTGTCATCCGGACAGAATCCTACGAGCAGTACTTC. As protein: CASSLVVIRTESYEQYF.

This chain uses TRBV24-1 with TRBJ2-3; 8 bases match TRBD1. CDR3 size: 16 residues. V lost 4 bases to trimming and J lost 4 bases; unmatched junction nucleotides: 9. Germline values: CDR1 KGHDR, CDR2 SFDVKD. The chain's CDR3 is CATSDPRTGSPDTQYF. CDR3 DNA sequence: TGTGCCACCAGTGACCCTAGGACAGGGTCTCCAGATACGCAGTATTTT.

CDR3 loop: CASSLRTGQGSTGELFF. The CDR3 coding sequence is TGTGCCAGCAGCCTAAGAACGGGACAGGGGTCCACCGGGGAGCTGTTTTTT. The chain recombines TRBV7-9 with TRBJ2-2, with TRBD1 identical over 10 bases. The CDR3 consists of 17 residues. With V trimmed by 5 bases and J by 4 bases, 10 bases remained unmatched. Germline CDR1 reads SEHNR; CDR2 reads FQNEAQ (reference sequence).

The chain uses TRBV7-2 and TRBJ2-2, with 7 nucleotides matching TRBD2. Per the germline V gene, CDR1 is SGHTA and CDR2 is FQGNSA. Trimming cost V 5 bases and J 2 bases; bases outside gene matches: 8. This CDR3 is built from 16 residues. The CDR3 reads CASSPHGGSNTGELFF. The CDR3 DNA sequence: TGTGCCAGCAGCCCCCATGGCGGGAGTAACACCGGGGAGCTGTTTTTT.

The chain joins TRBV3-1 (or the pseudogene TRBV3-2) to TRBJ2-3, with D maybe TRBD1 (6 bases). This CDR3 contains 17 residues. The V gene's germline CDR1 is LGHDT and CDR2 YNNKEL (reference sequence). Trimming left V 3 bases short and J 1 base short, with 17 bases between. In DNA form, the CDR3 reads TGTGCCAGCAGCCAGCATATTCGACAGGCCCGCACAGATACGCAGTATTTT. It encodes CASSQHIRQARTDTQYF.

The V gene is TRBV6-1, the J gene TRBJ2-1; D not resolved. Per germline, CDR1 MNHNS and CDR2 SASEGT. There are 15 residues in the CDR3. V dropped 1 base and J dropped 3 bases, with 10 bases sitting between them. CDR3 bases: TGTGCCAGCAGTGAAGGTGAGGCCTACTACAATGAGCAGTTCTTC. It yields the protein CASSEGEAYYNEQFF.

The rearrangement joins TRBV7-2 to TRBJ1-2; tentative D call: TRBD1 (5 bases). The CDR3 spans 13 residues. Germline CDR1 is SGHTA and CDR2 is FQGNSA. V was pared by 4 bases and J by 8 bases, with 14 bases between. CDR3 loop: CASSSRGLVGYTF. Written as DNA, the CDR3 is TGTGCCAGCAGCTCCCGGGGGTTAGTGGGCTACACCTTC.

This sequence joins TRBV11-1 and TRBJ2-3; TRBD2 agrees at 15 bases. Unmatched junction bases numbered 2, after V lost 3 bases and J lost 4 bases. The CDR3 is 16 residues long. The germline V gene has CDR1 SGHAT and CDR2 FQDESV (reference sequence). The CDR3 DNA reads TGTGCCAGCAGCTTGGGACTAGCGGGAGGCGCAGATACGCAGTATTTT. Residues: CASSLGLAGGADTQYF.

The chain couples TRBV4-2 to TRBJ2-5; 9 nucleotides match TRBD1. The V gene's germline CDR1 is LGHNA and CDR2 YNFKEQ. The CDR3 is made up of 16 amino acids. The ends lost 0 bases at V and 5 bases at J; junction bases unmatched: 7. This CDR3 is CASSQDLTGGGETQYF. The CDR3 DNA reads TGTGCCAGCAGCCAAGACCTTACAGGGGGCGGGGAGACCCAGTACTTC.

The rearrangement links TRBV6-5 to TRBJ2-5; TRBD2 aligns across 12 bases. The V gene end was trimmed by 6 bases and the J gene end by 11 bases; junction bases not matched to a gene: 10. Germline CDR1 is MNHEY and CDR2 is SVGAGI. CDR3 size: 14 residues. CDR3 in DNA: TGTGCCAGCAGAAAAACTAGCGGGGGGCCTGGACAGTACTTC. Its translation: CASRKTSGGPGQYF.

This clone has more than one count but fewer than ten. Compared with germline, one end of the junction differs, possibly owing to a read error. This CDR3 is CASSFRTESGLNF. The CDR3, as DNA: TGTGCCAGCAGTTTTCGGACTGAATCCGGACTAAATTTT. This sequence joins TRBV6-2 or TRBV6-3 and TRBJ1-5, with D unresolved. CDR1 and CDR2 from the germline V gene are MNHEY and SVGEGT. The CDR3 has 13 residues.

CDR3 sequence (DNA): TGTGCCAGCAGTTACTCGACTAGCGGGAGGGCCGGGACCCAGTACTTC. Translated: CASSYSTSGRAGTQYF. V is TRBV6-2 or TRBV6-3 and J is TRBJ2-5, with 14 bases fitting TRBD2. The V gene's germline CDR1 is MNHEY and CDR2 SVGEGT. The CDR3 has 16 amino acids. J gave up 7 bases and V 0 bases, and 4 bases lay outside the gene matches.

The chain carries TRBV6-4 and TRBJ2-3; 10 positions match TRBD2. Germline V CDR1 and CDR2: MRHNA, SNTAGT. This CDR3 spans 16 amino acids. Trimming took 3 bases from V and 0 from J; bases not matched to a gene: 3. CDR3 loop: CASSELAGGSTDTQYF. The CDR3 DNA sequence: TGTGCCAGCAGTGAATTAGCGGGAGGTAGCACAGATACGCAGTATTTT.

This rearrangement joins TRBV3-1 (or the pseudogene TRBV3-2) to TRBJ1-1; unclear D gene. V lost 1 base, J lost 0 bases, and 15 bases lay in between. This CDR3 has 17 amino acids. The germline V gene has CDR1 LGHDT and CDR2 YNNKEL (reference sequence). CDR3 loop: CASSQVLSVDMNTEAFF. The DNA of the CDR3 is TGTGCCAGCAGCCAAGTCTTGTCGGTCGACATGAACACTGAAGCTTTCTTT.

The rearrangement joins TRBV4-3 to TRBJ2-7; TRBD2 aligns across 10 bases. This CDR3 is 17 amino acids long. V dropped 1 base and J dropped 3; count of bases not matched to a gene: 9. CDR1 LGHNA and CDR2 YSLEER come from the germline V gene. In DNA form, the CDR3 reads TGCGCCAGCAGCCAAGGTCCCGGGACTAGCGATTTCTACGAGCAGTACTTC. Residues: CASSQGPGTSDFYEQYF.

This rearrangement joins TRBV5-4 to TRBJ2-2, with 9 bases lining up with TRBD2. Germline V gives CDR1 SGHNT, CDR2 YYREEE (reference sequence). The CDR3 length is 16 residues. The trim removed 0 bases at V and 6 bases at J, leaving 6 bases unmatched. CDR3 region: CASSLEILAGAGELFF. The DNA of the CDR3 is TGTGCCAGCAGCTTGGAGATACTAGCGGGTGCCGGGGAGCTGTTTTTT.

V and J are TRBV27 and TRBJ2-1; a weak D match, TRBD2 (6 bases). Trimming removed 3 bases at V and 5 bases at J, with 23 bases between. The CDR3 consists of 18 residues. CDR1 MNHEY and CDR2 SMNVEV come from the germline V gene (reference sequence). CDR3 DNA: TGTGCCAGCAGTTTGGAAGGGACTCCCGGTCAACGCCACAATGAGCAGTTCTTC. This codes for CASSLEGTPGQRHNEQFF.

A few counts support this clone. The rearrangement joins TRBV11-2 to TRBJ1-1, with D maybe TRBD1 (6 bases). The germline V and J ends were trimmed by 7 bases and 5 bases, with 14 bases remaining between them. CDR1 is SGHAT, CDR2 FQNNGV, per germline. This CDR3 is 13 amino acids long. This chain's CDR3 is CASTPPQGTEAFF. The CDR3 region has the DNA TGTGCCAGCACCCCCCCCCAGGGGACTGAAGCTTTCTTT.

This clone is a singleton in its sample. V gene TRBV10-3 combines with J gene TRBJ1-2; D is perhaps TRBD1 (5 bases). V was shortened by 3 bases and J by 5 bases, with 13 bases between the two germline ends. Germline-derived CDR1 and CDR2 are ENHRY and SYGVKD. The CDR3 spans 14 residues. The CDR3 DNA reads TGTGCCATCAGTGAAGTAATGACAGTTTATGGCTACACCTTC. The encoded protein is CAISEVMTVYGYTF.

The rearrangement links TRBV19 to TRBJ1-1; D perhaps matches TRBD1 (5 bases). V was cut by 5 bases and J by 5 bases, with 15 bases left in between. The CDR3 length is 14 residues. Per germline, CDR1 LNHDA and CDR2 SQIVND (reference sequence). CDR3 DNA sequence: TGTGCCAGTAGTTCGTCAGGGAGGGAGACTGAAGCTTTCTTT. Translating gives CASSSSGRETEAFF.

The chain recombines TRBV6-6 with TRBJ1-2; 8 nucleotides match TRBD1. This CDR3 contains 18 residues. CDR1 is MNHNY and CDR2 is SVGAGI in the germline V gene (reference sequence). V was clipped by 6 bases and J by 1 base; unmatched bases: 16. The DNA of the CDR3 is TGTGCCAGCAGCCGATCCGGGACAGGATTCTCCTTTAACTATGGCTACACCTTC. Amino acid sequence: CASSRSGTGFSFNYGYTF.

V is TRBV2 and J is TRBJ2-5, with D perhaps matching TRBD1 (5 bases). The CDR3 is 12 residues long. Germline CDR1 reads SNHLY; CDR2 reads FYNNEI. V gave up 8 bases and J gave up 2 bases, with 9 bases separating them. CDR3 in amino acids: CASGQLQETQYF. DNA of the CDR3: TGTGCCAGCGGACAACTACAAGAGACCCAGTACTTC.

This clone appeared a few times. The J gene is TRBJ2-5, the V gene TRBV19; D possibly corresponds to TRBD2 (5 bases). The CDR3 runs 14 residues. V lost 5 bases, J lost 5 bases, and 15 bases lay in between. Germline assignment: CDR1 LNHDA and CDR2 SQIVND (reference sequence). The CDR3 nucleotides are TGTGCCAGTAGTGATCAGGCGGGCAGGGAGACCCAGTACTTC. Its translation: CASSDQAGRETQYF.

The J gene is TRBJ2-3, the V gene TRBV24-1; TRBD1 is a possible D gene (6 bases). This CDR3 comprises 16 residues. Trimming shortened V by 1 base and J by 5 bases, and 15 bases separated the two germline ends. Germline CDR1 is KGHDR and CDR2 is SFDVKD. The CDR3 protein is CATSDLSQGPVDTQYF. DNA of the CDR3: TGTGCCACCAGTGATTTATCGCAGGGGCCTGTAGATACGCAGTATTTT.

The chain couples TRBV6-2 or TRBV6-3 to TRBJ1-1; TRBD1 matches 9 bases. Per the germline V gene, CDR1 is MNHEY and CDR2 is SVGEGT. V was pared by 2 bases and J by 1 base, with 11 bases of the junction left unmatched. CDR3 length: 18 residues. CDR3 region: CASSYTVQGAPGNTEAFF. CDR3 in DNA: TGTGCCAGCAGTTACACCGTACAGGGGGCGCCGGGGAACACTGAAGCTTTCTTT.